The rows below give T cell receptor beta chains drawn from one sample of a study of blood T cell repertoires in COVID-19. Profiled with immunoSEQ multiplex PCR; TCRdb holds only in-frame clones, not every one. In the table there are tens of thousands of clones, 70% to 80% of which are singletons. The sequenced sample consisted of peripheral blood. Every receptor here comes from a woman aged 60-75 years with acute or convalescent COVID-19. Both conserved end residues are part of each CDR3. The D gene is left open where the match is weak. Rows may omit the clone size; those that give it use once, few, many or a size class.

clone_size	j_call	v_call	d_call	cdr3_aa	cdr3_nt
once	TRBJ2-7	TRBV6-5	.	CASSFGTRHYEQYF	TGTGCCAGCAGCTTCGGGACAAGGCACTACGAGCAGTACTTC
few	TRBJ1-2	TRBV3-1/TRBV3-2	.	CASSRWTATNYGYTF	TGTGCCAGCAGCCGCTGGACAGCAACTAACTATGGCTACACCTTC
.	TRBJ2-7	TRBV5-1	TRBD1	CASSPTGTGSYEQYF	TGCGCCAGCAGCCCGACCGGGACAGGGTCCTACGAGCAGTACTTC
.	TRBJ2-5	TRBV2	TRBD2	CASCLAGGQETQYF	TGTGCCAGCTGCCTAGCGGGGGGACAAGAGACCCAGTACTTC
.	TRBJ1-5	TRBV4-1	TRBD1	CASSRTGRNQPQHF	TGCGCCAGCAGCCGGACAGGTCGCAATCAGCCCCAGCATTTT
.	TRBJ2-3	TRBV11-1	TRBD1	CASSREGQSFTDTQYF	TGTGCCAGCAGCCGAGAGGGACAGTCCTTCACAGATACGCAGTATTTT
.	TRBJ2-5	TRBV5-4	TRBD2	CASSATGGRETQYF	TGTGCCAGCAGCGCCACGGGAGGGCGAGAGACCCAGTACTTC
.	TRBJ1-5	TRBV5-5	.	CASSSLPHQPQHF	TGTGCCAGCAGCTCCCTCCCCCATCAGCCCCAGCATTTT
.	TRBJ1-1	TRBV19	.	CASSLRNTEAFF	TGTGCCAGTAGCCTTAGGAACACTGAAGCTTTCTTT
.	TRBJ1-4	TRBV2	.	CASSDGRVPEKLFF	TGTGCCAGCAGTGATGGCAGGGTGCCGGAAAAACTGTTTTTT
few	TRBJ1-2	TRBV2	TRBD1	CASRPPGQGNYGYTF	TGTGCCAGCAGGCCACCGGGACAGGGCAACTATGGCTACACCTTC
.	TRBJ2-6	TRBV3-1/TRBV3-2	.	CASSLPTGTSGANVLTF	TGTGCCAGCAGCCTCCCGACAGGAACCTCTGGGGCCAACGTCCTGACTTTC
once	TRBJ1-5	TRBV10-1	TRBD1	CASSEVSDGFRTGENQPQHF	TGCGCCAGCAGTGAAGTTAGTGACGGGTTTAGGACAGGGGAAAATCAGCCCCAGCATTTT
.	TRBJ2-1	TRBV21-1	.	CASSKKGILVPDEQFF	TGTGCCAGCAGCAAAAAAGGGATACTAGTCCCGGATGAGCAGTTCTTC
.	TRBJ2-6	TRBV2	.	CASSVPGGANVLTF	TGTGCCAGCAGTGTTCCAGGGGGGGCCAACGTCCTGACTTTC
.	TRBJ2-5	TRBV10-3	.	CAISEIAQGPKETQYF	TGTGCCATCAGTGAGATAGCGCAGGGGCCGAAGGAGACCCAGTACTTC
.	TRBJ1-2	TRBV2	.	CASGGEAGNSYTF	TGTGCCAGCGGGGGGGAGGCAGGGAATAGCTACACCTTC
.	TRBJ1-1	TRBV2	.	CARQNTEAFF	TGTGCCAGACAGAACACTGAAGCTTTCTTT
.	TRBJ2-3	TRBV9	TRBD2	CASSVEGGGVDTQYF	TGTGCCAGCAGCGTAGAAGGCGGGGGGGTAGATACGCAGTATTTT
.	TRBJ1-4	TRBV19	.	CASKASASTNEKLFF	TGTGCCAGTAAAGCCTCCGCTTCTACTAATGAAAAACTGTTTTTT
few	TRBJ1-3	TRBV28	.	CASSLVRGNSGNTIYF	TGTGCCAGCAGTTTAGTCCGGGGAAACTCTGGAAACACCATATATTTT
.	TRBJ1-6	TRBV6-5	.	CASSYSKTSNSPLHF	TGTGCCAGCAGTTACTCGAAGACATCGAATTCACCCCTCCACTTT
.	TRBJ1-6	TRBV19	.	CASSIEAGFYNSPLHF	TGTGCCAGTAGTATCGAGGCGGGGTTCTATAATTCACCCCTCCACTTT
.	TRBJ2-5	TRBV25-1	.	CASSEFGIQETQYF	TGTGCCAGCAGTGAATTCGGGATCCAAGAGACCCAGTACTTC
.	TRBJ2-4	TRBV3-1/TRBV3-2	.	CASSQVLTSDTTQYF	TGTGCCAGCAGCCAAGTTTTGACTAGTGACACAACCCAGTACTTC
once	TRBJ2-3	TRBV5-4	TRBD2	CASSVTSGSTDTQYF	TGTGCCAGCAGCGTCACTAGCGGGAGCACAGATACGCAGTATTTT
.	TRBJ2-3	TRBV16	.	CASSQSRGKADTQYF	TGTGCCAGCAGCCAATCTAGAGGGAAGGCAGATACGCAGTATTTT
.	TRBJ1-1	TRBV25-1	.	CATRAQGIGVYGTEAFF	TGTGCCACCAGAGCACAGGGTATAGGGGTATACGGCACTGAAGCTTTCTTT
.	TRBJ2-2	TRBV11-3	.	CASSPRNTGELFF	TGTGCCAGCAGCCCCAGAAACACCGGGGAGCTGTTTTTT
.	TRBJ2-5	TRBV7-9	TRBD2	CASSKGLAGEETQYF	TGTGCCAGCAGCAAGGGACTAGCGGGGGAAGAGACCCAGTACTTC
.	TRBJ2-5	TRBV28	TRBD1	CASSLRDRGSGRTQYF	TGTGCCAGCAGTTTACGGGACAGGGGTTCTGGGCGGACCCAGTACTTC
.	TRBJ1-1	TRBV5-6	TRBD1	CASSLARTGWAEAFF	TGTGCCAGCAGCTTGGCGCGGACAGGGTGGGCTGAAGCTTTCTTT
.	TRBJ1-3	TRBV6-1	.	CASSDIQPNSGNTIYF	TGTGCCAGCAGTGATATACAACCCAACTCTGGAAACACCATATATTTT
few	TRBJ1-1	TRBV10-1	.	CASSDPRAQRTFF	TGCGCCAGCAGTGATCCCAGGGCCCAGAGAACTTTCTTT
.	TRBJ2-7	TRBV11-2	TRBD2	CASSPVGGGSYEQYF	TGTGCCAGCAGCCCCGTGGGCGGGGGTTCCTACGAGCAGTACTTC
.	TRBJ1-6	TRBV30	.	CAWSLSGGGTDSPLHF	TGTGCCTGGAGTCTCTCCGGCGGGGGAACGGATTCACCCCTCCACTTT
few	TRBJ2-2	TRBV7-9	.	CASSLYTYTGELFF	TGTGCCAGCAGCTTGTACACCTACACCGGGGAGCTGTTTTTT
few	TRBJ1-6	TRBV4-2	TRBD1	CASSHGTGDNSPLHF	TGTGCCAGCAGCCATGGGACAGGGGATAATTCACCCCTCCACTTT
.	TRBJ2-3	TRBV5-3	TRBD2	CARSLNPSGKYF	TGTGCCAGAAGCTTGAACCCTAGCGGGAAGTATTTT
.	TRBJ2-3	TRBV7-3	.	CASSLSGGSLTDTQYF	TGTGCCAGCAGCTTATCAGGGGGGAGCCTCACAGATACGCAGTATTTT
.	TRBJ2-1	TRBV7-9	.	CASSLLAGTYNEQFF	TGTGCCAGCAGCTTACTGGCAGGGACCTACAATGAGCAGTTCTTC
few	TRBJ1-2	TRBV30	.	CAWSGLNPSTGRSYGYTF	TGTGCCTGGAGTGGCCTTAACCCCTCTACAGGGCGTAGCTATGGCTACACCTTC
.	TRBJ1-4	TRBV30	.	CAWSSFGVGGEKLFF	TGTGCCTGGAGTTCGTTCGGGGTCGGTGGTGAAAAACTGTTTTTT
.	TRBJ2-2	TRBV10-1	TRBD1	CASRSGGTGELFF	TGCGCCAGCCGCTCAGGGGGCACCGGGGAGCTGTTTTTT
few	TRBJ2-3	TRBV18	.	CASSQQDRVTQYF	TGTGCCAGCTCACAACAGGACCGAGTTACGCAGTATTTT
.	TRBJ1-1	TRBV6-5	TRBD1	CASSYSTGGGPEAFF	TGTGCCAGCAGTTACTCGACAGGGGGCGGTCCTGAAGCTTTCTTT